This entry lists 28 T cell receptor beta chains sequenced from one sample in a study of blood T cell repertoires in COVID-19 (dated by TCRdb to 2019 to 2021). Library preparation used the immunoSEQ multiplex PCR assay. As stored in TCRdb, this immuneACCESS dataset retains in-frame rearrangements with V and J assigned. A fraction of the clones does not appear; measured against another copy, unresolved V genes explain less than half of the discrepancy, and the remainder lacks a known reason. This sample comprises approximately 270,000 clones, approximately 86% of them detected only once. The ten largest clonotypes hold 0.85% to 0.9% of the sample. The sequencing sample was made of peripheral blood. All receptors derive from a human donor with COVID-19, enrolled during active disease. The donor label of this sample is uncertain.

The rearrangement links TRBV5-6 to TRBJ1-2; 8 positions match TRBD1. The germline V gene has CDR1 SGHDT and CDR2 YYEEEE. The J segment lost 5 bases and the V segment lost 0 bases, leaving 12 bases of the junction unmatched. The CDR3 is 17 residues long. CDR3 sequence reads: CASSLVGQGRLNYGYTF. The CDR3 DNA reads as TGTGCCAGCAGCTTGGTCGGACAGGGCCGACTTAATTATGGCTACACCTTC.

The V call is TRBV28, the J call TRBJ1-2, with TRBD1 identical over 8 bases. V shed 5 bases, J shed 6 bases, and the junction held 5 bases outside the gene matches. The CDR3 covers 13 residues. The germline V gene encodes CDR1 MDHEN and CDR2 SYDVKM. CDR3 sequence reads: CASSIQGGDGYTF. The CDR3 DNA reads as TGTGCCAGCAGTATACAGGGGGGAGATGGCTACACCTTC.

This chain links TRBV9 with TRBJ1-6; no reliable D call. Germline-derived CDR1 and CDR2 are SGDLS and YYNGEE. Trimming removed 1 base at V and 4 bases at J, with 6 bases between. The CDR3 loop spans 14 amino acids. For the CDR3, the DNA is TGTGCCAGCAGCGTACGGGAATATAATTCACCCCTCCACTTT. It translates to CASSVREYNSPLHF. Using reference TRBV9 and TRBJ1-6 for the parts outside the CDR3, the full variable domain is DSGVTQTPKHLITATGQRVTLRCSPRSGDLSVYWYQQSLDQGLQFLIQYYNGEERAKGNILERFSAQQFPDLHSELNLSSLELGDSALYFCASSVREYNSPLHFGNGTRLTVT.

On this clone: Other DNA sequences of this sample code for an identical CDR3. This chain connects TRBV5-1 to TRBJ2-6; possible D gene TRBD2, 6 bases. CDR1 is SGHRS and CDR2 is YFSETQ in the germline V gene. This CDR3 has 15 amino acids. Trimming removed 4 bases at V and 3 bases at J, with 11 bases between. The CDR3 loop is CASSTTGDGANVLTF. As DNA, the CDR3 is TGCGCCAGCAGCACCACGGGGGATGGGGCCAACGTCCTGACTTTC.

This clone has more than one count but fewer than ten. J is TRBJ1-3 and V is TRBV5-1; maybe TRBD1 (5 bases). V was cut by 5 bases and J by 2 bases, with 14 bases left in between. Looked up from germline, CDR1 is SGHRS and CDR2 is YFSETQ. The CDR3 loop spans 15 amino acids. The CDR3 loop reads CASSRDRLAGNTIYF. CDR3 coding DNA: TGCGCCAGCAGTCGTGACAGACTGGCTGGAAACACCATATATTTT.

This chain uses TRBV28 with TRBJ1-5; D gene unclear. This CDR3 region has 15 residues. The V end was cut by 5 bases, the J end by 0 bases, with 11 bases between. Germline CDR1 reads MDHEN; CDR2 reads SYDVKM. The CDR3 sequence: CASSPTGDSNQPQHF. The CDR3 DNA sequence: TGTGCCAGCAGTCCGACGGGAGATAGCAATCAGCCCCAGCATTTT.

The chain has TRBV29-1 and TRBJ1-3; a possible D gene is TRBD1 (5 bases). V gave up 6 bases and J gave up 8 bases, with 14 bases separating them. Germline CDR1 SQVTM, CDR2 ANQGSEA. This CDR3 comprises 12 residues. The CDR3 is CSVSQGEDTIYF. CDR3 bases: TGCAGCGTGAGTCAAGGGGAGGACACCATATATTTT.

The chain joins TRBV7-2 to TRBJ2-7; TRBD2 might be the D (5 bases). Trimming pared 1 base from V and 2 bases from J, leaving 12 bases between. Germline V lookup: CDR1 SGHTA, CDR2 FQGNSA. CDR3 length: 15 residues. The CDR3 spells CASSLGVSAAYEQYF. The CDR3 DNA is TGTGCCAGCAGCTTAGGGGTTAGCGCCGCCTACGAGCAGTACTTC.

The V gene is TRBV3-1 (or the pseudogene TRBV3-2), the J gene TRBJ1-1; D is ambiguous. This CDR3 comprises 14 residues. V was trimmed by 5 bases and J by 7 bases, leaving 17 bases between them. Germline V gene sequence: CDR1 LGHDT, CDR2 YNNKEL (reference sequence). CDR3 in amino acids: CASSSGRGSGEAFF. CDR3 nucleotide sequence: TGTGCCAGCAGCAGCGGCCGAGGTAGCGGTGAAGCTTTCTTT.

The chain couples TRBV5-1 to TRBJ1-2; D may be TRBD1 (5 bases). Germline loops: CDR1 SGHRS, CDR2 YFSETQ. This CDR3 is built from 13 residues. Deletions cut 0 bases from V and 4 bases from J, with 7 bases between. The CDR3 protein is CASSLDRLYGYTF. The CDR3 bases are TGCGCCAGCAGCTTGGACAGGCTCTATGGCTACACCTTC.

CDR3 amino acids: CASGQIYNSPLHF. The CDR3 bases are TGTGCCTCCGGACAGATTTATAATTCACCCCTCCACTTT. V gene TRBV28 combines with J gene TRBJ1-6; D perhaps matches TRBD1 (6 bases). V lost 11 bases, J lost 4 bases, and 12 bases lay in between. Per the germline V gene, CDR1 is MDHEN and CDR2 is SYDVKM. CDR3 length equals 13 residues.

The chain recombines TRBV5-1 with TRBJ1-5; TRBD1 matches 11 bases. Germline trimming cut 2 bases from V and 10 bases from J; bases unmatched to any gene: 8. Germline V lookup: CDR1 SGHRS, CDR2 YFSETQ. This CDR3 contains 15 residues. CDR3 residues: CASSFGQGAPPPQHF. CDR3 nucleotides: TGCGCCAGCAGCTTCGGACAGGGGGCGCCGCCCCCCCAGCATTTT.

This clone was seen a handful of times. This rearrangement joins TRBV7-6 to TRBJ2-5, with D tentatively TRBD1 (5 bases). CDR1 and CDR2 from the germline V gene are SGHVS and FNYEAQ. Trimming removed 0 bases from V and 5 bases from J, with 7 bases in between. The CDR3 runs 13 residues. The CDR3 reads CASSLAQGETQYF. DNA for the CDR3: TGTGCCAGCAGCTTAGCTCAGGGTGAGACCCAGTACTTC.

This sequence joins TRBV24-1 and TRBJ2-5, with unresolved D. Trimming removed 3 bases at V and 2 bases at J, with 12 bases between. The CDR3 covers 15 residues. Germline CDR1 and CDR2: KGHDR and SFDVKD. CDR3 protein: CATSDERVGQETQYF. CDR3 DNA sequence: TGTGCCACCAGTGATGAGCGTGTTGGGCAAGAGACCCAGTACTTC.

This clone showed up just a few times. V and J are TRBV14 and TRBJ1-4, with 10 bases lining up with TRBD1. V lost 5 bases, J lost 3 bases, and 3 bases stayed unmatched. The CDR3 has 15 amino acids. CDR1 and CDR2 from the germline V gene are SGHDN and FVKESK. CDR3 DNA: TGTGCCAGCAGCGGGGGGACAGGGGCTAATGAAAAACTGTTTTTT. Its protein product is CASSGGTGANEKLFF. Combining the CDR3 with reference TRBV14 and TRBJ1-4 gives the whole variable domain EAGVTQFPSHSVIEKGQTVTLRCDPISGHDNLYWYRRVMGKEIKFLLHFVKESKQDESGMPNNRFLAERTGGTYSTLKVQPAELEDSGVYFCASSGGTGANEKLFFGSGTQLSVL.

The chain recombines TRBV19 with TRBJ2-1, with TRBD1 matching 7 bases. Trimming took 4 bases from V and 5 from J; bases not matched to a gene: 11. This CDR3 is built from 16 residues. Germline-derived CDR1 and CDR2 are LNHDA and SQIVND (reference sequence). The CDR3 protein is CASSTYRGQGNNEQFF. In nucleotides, the CDR3 is TGTGCCAGTAGTACCTACAGGGGCCAAGGTAACAATGAGCAGTTCTTC. The full variable domain, in which reference TRBV19 and TRBJ2-1 provide the parts outside the CDR3, is DGGITQSPKYLFRKEGQNVTLSCEQNLNHDAMYWYRQDPGQGLRLIYYSQIVNDFQKGDIAEGYSVSREKKESFPLTVTSAQKNPTAFYLCASSTYRGQGNNEQFFGPGTRLTVL.

This chain joins TRBV5-8 and TRBJ1-1, with TRBD1 identical over 8 bases. The CDR3 spans 13 residues. Germline V gene data show CDR1 as SGHTS and CDR2 as YDEGEE. J was trimmed by 4 bases and V by 2 bases; bases with no gene match: 1. CDR3 bases: TGTGCCAGCAGCTTTGACAGGGGCACTGAAGCTTTCTTT. Translating gives CASSFDRGTEAFF. Together with reference TRBV5-8 and TRBJ1-1, the CDR3 gives the full variable domain: EAGVTQSPTHLIKTRGQQATLRCSPISGHTSVYWYQQALGLGLQFLLWYDEGEERNRGNFPPRFSGRQFPNYSSELNVNALELEDSALYLCASSFDRGTEAFFGQGTRLTVV.

A single count supports this clone. The chain is built from TRBV6-6 and TRBJ1-1, with a possible D match to TRBD1 (5 bases). Germline lookup yields CDR1 MNHNY and CDR2 SVGAGI (reference sequence). This CDR3 spans 13 amino acids. Trimming took 2 bases from V and 3 from J, leaving 7 bases between them. CDR3 amino acids: CASSYLRDTEAFF. The DNA for the CDR3 is TGTGCCAGCAGTTACCTCAGGGACACTGAAGCTTTCTTT.

V usage is TRBV19 and J usage is TRBJ2-1, with D perhaps matching TRBD2 (6 bases). The CDR3 contains 15 residues. Trimming took off 4 bases at V and 1 base at J, with 11 bases between the two ends. Germline-derived CDR1 and CDR2 are LNHDA and SQIVND (reference sequence). Written as DNA, the CDR3 is TGTGCCAGTAGTACCGGGAGTGATTCCTACAATGAGCAGTTCTTC. Translating it yields CASSTGSDSYNEQFF.

The gene calls are TRBV7-3 and TRBJ2-3; TRBD2 matches at 10 bases. The V gene's germline CDR1 is SGHTA and CDR2 FQGTGA. The CDR3 runs 15 residues. V was pared by 6 bases and J by 1 base, with 4 bases of the junction left unmatched. The CDR3 protein is CASRQTSGRTDTQYF. The CDR3 DNA follows: TGTGCCAGCAGGCAGACTAGCGGGCGCACAGATACGCAGTATTTT.

This chain connects TRBV29-1 to TRBJ2-1; tentatively, D is TRBD2 (5 bases). Deletions cut 4 bases from V and 7 bases from J, with 8 bases between. This CDR3 region has 11 residues. The germline gives CDR1 SQVTM, CDR2 ANQGSEA. The CDR3 nucleotides are TGCAGCGTTGGAAGAGGGAATGAGCAGTTCTTC. This encodes CSVGRGNEQFF.

The V and J genes are TRBV11-2 and TRBJ1-2; 7 nucleotides align to TRBD1. The germline CDR1 and CDR2 sequences are SGHAT and FQNNGV. V shed 1 base, J shed 8 bases, and the junction held 4 bases outside the gene matches. CDR3 length: 13 residues. Written as DNA, the CDR3 is TGTGCCAGCAGCTTAGGACAGGGAGGCGGCTACACCTTC. Protein: CASSLGQGGGYTF.

The rearrangement links TRBV2 to TRBJ2-3, with 11 bases lining up with TRBD2. The V and J ends lost 1 base and 8 bases, in that order; junction bases with no gene match: 11. Germline CDR1 SNHLY, CDR2 FYNNEI. The CDR3 runs to 17 residues. For the CDR3, the DNA is TGTGCCAGCAGTGAAGTAAGAGCTAGCGGGAGGCATTCTACGCAGTATTTT. This sequence encodes CASSEVRASGRHSTQYF.

This clone has a single count. The chain carries TRBV9 and TRBJ1-1; 11 bases line up with TRBD1. Looked up from germline, CDR1 is SGDLS and CDR2 is YYNGEE. This CDR3 contains 17 residues. V dropped 0 bases and J dropped 1; count of bases not matched to a gene: 5. CDR3 region: CASSVVDRGLWNTEAFF. The CDR3 DNA sequence: TGTGCCAGCAGCGTAGTGGACAGGGGGCTTTGGAACACTGAAGCTTTCTTT.

This clone was detected only a few times. The J gene is TRBJ2-1, the V gene TRBV6-5; D gene ambiguous. Germline V lookup: CDR1 MNHEY, CDR2 SVGAGI. V dropped 5 bases and J dropped 0 bases, with 11 bases sitting between them. The CDR3 is 15 residues long. As DNA, the CDR3 is TGTGCCAGCAGTACGACGGCTAGCTCCTACAATGAGCAGTTCTTC. This translates into CASSTTASSYNEQFF.

The chain is built from TRBV3-1 (or the pseudogene TRBV3-2) and TRBJ1-6, with unresolved D. Trimming left V 4 bases short and J 6 bases short, with 10 bases between. CDR1 and CDR2 (germline): LGHDT, YNNKEL (reference sequence). CDR3 size: 14 residues. This chain's CDR3 is CASSLGSTNSPLHF. The CDR3 DNA is TGTGCCAGCAGCCTAGGGAGTACTAATTCACCCCTCCACTTT.

This clone turned up a few times. The CDR3 sequence is CASSPDRANHEQYF. CDR3 sequence (DNA): TGTGCCAGCAGCCCGGACAGGGCTAATCACGAGCAGTACTTC. V gene TRBV7-3 combines with J gene TRBJ2-7, with TRBD1 matching 8 bases. The CDR3 runs 14 residues. The V and J ends lost 5 bases and 5 bases, in that order; junction bases with no gene match: 8. The germline V gene encodes CDR1 SGHTA and CDR2 FQGTGA.

The chain joins TRBV27 to TRBJ1-2, with 11 nucleotides matching TRBD1. CDR1 is MNHEY and CDR2 is SMNVEV in the germline V gene (reference sequence). V lost 5 bases and J lost 4; bases outside the gene matches: 6. The CDR3 consists of 15 residues. In DNA form, the CDR3 reads TGTGCCAGCAGTCCTGGACAGGGGGCTTTCTATGGCTACACCTTC. Amino acids: CASSPGQGAFYGYTF.